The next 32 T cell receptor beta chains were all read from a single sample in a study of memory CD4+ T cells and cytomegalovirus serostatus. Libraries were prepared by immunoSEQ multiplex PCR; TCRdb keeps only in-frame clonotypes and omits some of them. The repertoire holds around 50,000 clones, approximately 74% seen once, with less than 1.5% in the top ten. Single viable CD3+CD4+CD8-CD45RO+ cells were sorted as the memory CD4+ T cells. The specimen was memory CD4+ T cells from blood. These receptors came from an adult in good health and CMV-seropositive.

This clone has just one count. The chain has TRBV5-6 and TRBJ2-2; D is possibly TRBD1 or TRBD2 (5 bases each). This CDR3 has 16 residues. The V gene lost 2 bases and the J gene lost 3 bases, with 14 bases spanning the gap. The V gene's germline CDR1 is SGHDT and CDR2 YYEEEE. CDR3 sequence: CASSFFSRDDTGELFF. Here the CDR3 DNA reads TGTGCCAGCAGCTTCTTCTCCAGGGACGACACCGGGGAGCTGTTTTTT.

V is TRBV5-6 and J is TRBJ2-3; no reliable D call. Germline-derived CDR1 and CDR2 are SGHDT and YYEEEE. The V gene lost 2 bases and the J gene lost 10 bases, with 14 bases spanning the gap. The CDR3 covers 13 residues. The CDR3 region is CASSLDTIDAQYF. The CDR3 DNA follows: TGTGCCAGCAGCTTAGACACGATTGACGCGCAGTATTTT.

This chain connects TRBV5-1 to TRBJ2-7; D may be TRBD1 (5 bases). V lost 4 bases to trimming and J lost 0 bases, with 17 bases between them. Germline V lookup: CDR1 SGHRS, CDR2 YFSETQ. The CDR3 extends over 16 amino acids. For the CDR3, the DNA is TGCGCCAGCAGCCTACCACGGACAAATTTCTCCTACGAGCAGTACTTC. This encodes CASSLPRTNFSYEQYF.

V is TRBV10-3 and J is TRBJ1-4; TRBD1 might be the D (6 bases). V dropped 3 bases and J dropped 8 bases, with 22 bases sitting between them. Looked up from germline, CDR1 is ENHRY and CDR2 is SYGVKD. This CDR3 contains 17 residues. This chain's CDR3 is CAISDKQGTGVGEKLFF. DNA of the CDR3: TGTGCCATCAGTGACAAACAGGGCACCGGAGTTGGGGAAAAACTGTTTTTT.

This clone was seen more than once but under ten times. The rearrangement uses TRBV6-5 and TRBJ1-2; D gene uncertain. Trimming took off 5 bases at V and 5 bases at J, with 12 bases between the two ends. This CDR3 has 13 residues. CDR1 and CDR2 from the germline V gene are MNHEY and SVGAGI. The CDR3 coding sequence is TGTGCCAGCAGTCTTTCGACTGAATATGGCTACACCTTC. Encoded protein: CASSLSTEYGYTF.

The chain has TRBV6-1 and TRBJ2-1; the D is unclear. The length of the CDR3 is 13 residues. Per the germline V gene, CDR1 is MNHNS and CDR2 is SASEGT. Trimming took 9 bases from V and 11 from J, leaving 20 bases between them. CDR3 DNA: TGTGCCAGTCTGCACCCGGTCGGGTTTAAGCAGTTCTTC. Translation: CASLHPVGFKQFF.

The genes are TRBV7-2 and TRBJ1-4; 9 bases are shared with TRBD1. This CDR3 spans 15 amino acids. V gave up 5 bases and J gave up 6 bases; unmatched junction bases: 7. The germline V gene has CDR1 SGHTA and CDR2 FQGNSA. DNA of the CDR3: TGTGCCAGCAGCCCAAGGACAGGGGATGATGAAAAACTGTTTTTT. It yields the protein CASSPRTGDDEKLFF.

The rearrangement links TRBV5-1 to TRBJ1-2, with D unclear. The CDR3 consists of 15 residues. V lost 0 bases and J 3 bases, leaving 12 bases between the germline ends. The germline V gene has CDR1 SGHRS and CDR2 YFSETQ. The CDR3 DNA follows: TGCGCCAGCAGCTTGGCCTTTAGGGAAGACTATGGCTACACCTTC. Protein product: CASSLAFREDYGYTF.

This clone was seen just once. CDR3 bases: TGTGCCAGTTTTAGCGGGGGGAGCTACAATGAGCAGTTCTTC. Translated, it gives CASFSGGSYNEQFF. The J gene is TRBJ2-1, the V gene TRBV2; TRBD2 matches 10 bases. Germline values: CDR1 SNHLY, CDR2 FYNNEI. V dropped 9 bases and J dropped 3; count of bases not matched to a gene: 5. The CDR3 contains 14 residues.

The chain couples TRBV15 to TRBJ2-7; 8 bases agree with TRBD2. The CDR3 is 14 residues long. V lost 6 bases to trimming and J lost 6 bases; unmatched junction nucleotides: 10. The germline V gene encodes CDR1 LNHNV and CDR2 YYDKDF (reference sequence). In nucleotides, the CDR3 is TGTGCCACCAGACGGACTAGCTCAAGCGGCGAGCAGTACTTC. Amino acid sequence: CATRRTSSSGEQYF. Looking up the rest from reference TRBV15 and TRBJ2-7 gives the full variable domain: DAMVIQNPRYQVTQFGKPVTLSCSQTLNHNVMYWYQQKSSQAPKLLFHYYDKDFNNEADTPDNFQSRRPNTSFCFLDIRSPGLGDTAMYLCATRRTSSSGEQYFGPGTRLTVT.

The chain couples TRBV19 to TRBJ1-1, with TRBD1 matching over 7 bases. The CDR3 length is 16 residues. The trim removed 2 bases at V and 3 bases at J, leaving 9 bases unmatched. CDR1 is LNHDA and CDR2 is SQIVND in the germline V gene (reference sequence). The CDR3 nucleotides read TGTGCCAGTAGTATAAATGCGGCAGGGGGGGACACTGAAGCTTTCTTT. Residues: CASSINAAGGDTEAFF.

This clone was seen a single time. The CDR3 nucleotides read TGTGCCAGCAGTCCAAGCGGGGACACCTACAATGAGCAGTTCTTC. Protein sequence: CASSPSGDTYNEQFF. V usage is TRBV6-5 and J usage is TRBJ2-1, with D possibly TRBD2 on 7 matching bases. Trimming stripped 5 bases from V and 2 bases from J, with 13 bases between. CDR1 and CDR2 (germline): MNHEY, SVGAGI. The CDR3 extends over 15 amino acids.

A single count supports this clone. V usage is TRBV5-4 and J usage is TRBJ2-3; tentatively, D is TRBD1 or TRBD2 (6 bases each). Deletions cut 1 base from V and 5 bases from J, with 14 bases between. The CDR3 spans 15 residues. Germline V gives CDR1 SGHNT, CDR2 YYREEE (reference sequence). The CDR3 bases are TGTGCCAGCAGCTTGAGGGGGGCAACACAAGATACGCAGTATTTT. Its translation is CASSLRGATQDTQYF.

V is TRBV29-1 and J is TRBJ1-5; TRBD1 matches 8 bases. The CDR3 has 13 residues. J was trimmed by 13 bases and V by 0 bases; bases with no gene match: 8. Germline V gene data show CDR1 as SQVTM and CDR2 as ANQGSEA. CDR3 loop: CSVEEGQGLSQHF. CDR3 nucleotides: TGCAGCGTTGAAGAAGGACAGGGCTTGTCTCAGCATTTT. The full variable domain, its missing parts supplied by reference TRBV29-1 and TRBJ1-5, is SAVISQKPSRDICQRGTSLTIQCQVDSQVTMMFWYRQQPGQSLTLIATANQGSEATYESGFVIDKFPISRPNLTFSTLTVSNMSPEDSSIYLCSVEEGQGLSQHFGDGTRLSIL.

The CDR3 is CASSLTGVDGYTF. CDR3 nucleotides: TGTGCCAGCAGTTTGACAGGGGTGGATGGCTACACCTTC. The gene calls are TRBV7-8 and TRBJ1-2, with TRBD1 matching over 8 bases. Germline CDR1 and CDR2: SGHVS and FQNEAQ. The CDR3 covers 13 residues. V shed 6 bases and J 6 bases; nucleotides not matched to a gene: 6.

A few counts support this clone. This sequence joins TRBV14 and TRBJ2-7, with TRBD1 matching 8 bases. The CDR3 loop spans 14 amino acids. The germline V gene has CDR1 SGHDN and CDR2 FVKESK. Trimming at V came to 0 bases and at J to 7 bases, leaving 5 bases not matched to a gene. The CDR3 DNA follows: TGTGCCAGCAGCCAAGATGCAGGGGGCAAGGAGCAGTACTTC. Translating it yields CASSQDAGGKEQYF.

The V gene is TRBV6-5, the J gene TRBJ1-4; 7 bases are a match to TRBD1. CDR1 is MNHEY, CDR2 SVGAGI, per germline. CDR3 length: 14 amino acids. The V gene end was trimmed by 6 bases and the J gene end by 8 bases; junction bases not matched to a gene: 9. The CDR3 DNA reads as TGTGCCAGCAGCCCCGACAGGGTGGGGGAAAAACTGTTTTTT. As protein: CASSPDRVGEKLFF.

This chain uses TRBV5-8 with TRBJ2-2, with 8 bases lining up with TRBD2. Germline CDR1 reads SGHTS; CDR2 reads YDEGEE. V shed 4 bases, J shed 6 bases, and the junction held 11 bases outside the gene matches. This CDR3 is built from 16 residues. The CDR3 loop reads CASSPDGGAAAGELFF. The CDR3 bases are TGTGCCAGCAGCCCAGACGGGGGGGCGGCGGCCGGGGAGCTGTTTTTT.

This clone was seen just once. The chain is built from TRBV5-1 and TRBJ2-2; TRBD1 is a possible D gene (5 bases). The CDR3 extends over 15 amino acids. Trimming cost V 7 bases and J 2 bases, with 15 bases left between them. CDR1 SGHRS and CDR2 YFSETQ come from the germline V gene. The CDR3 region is CASAWQGTNTGELFF. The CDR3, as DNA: TGCGCCAGCGCCTGGCAGGGAACTAACACCGGGGAGCTGTTTTTT.

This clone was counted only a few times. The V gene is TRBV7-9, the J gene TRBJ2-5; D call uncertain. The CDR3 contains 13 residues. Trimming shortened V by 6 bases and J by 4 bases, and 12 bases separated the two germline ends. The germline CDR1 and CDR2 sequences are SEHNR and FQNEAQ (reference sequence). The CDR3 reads CASSFEVVETQYF. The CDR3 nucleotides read TGTGCCAGCAGTTTTGAGGTGGTAGAGACCCAGTACTTC. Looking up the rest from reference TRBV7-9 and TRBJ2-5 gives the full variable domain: DTGVSQNPRHKITKRGQNVTFRCDPISEHNRLYWYRQTLGQGPEFLTYFQNEAQLEKSRLLSDRFSAERPKGSFSTLEIQRTEQGDSAMYLCASSFEVVETQYFGPGTRLLVL.

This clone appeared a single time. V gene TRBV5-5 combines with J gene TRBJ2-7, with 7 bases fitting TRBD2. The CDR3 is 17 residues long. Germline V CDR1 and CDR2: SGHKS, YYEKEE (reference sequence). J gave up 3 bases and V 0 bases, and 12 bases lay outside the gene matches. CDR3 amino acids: CASSLASGPGGSYEQYF. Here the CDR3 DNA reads TGTGCCAGCAGCTTGGCCTCCGGCCCGGGAGGTAGCTACGAGCAGTACTTC.

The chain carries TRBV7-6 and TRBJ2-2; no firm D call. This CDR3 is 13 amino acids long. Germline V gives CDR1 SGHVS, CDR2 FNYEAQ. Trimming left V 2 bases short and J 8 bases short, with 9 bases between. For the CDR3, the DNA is TGTGCCAGCAGCTTAAACCCCCAAGGGGAGCTGTTTTTT. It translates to CASSLNPQGELFF.

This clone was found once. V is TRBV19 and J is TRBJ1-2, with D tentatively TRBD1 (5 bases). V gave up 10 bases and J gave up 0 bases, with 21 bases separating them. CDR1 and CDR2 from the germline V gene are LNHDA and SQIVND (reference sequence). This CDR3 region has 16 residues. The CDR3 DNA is TGTGCCACCCACTCTCTCAGACAGCCAACTAACTATGGCTACACCTTC. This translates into CATHSLRQPTNYGYTF.

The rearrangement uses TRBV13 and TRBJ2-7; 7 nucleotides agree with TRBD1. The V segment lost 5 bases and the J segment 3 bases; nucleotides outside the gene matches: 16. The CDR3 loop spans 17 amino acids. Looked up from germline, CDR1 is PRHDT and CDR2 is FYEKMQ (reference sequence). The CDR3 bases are TGTGCCAGCAGCCAGGGCCCGGGACAGACCCTTTTCTACGAGCAGTACTTC. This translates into CASSQGPGQTLFYEQYF. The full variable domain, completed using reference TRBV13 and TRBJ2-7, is AAGVIQSPRHLIKEKRETATLKCYPIPRHDTVYWYQQGPGQDPQFLISFYEKMQSDKGSIPDRFSAQQFSDYHSELNMSSLELGDSALYFCASSQGPGQTLFYEQYFGPGTRLTVT.

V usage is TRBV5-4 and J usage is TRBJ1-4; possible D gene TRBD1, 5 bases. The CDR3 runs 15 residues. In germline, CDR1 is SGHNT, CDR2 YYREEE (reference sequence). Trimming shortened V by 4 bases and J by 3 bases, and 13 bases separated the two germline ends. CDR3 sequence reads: CASSLGGVANEKLFF. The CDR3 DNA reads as TGTGCCAGCAGCCTGGGGGGGGTGGCTAATGAAAAACTGTTTTTT.

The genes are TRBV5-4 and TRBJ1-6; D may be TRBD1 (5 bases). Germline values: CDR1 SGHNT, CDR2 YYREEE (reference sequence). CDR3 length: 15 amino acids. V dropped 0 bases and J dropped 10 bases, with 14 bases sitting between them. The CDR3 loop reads CASSLGGPGESPLHF. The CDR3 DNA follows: TGTGCCAGCAGCTTGGGAGGCCCGGGGGAGTCACCCCTCCACTTT.

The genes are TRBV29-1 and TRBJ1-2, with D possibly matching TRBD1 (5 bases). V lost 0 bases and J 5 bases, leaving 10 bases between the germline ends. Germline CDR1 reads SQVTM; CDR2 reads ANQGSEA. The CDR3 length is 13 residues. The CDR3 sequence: CSVEDLRGYGYTF. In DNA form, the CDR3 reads TGCAGCGTTGAAGATCTAAGGGGATATGGCTACACCTTC.

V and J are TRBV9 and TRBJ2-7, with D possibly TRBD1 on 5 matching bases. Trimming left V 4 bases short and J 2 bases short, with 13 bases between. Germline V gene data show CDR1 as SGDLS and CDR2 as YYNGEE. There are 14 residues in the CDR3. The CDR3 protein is CASSSAGFPYEQYF. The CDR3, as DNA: TGTGCCAGCAGCTCCGCAGGGTTCCCCTACGAGCAGTACTTC.

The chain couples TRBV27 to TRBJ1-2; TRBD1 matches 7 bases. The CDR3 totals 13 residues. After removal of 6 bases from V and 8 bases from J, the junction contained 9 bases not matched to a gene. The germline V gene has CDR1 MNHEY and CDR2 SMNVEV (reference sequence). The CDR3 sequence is CASRRGTEGGYTF. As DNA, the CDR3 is TGTGCCAGCAGAAGAGGGACAGAGGGCGGCTACACCTTC.

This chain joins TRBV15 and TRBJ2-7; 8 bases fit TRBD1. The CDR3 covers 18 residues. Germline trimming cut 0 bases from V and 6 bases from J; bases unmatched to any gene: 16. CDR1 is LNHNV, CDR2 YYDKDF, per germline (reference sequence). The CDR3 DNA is TGTGCCACCAGCAGAGATGTGGGGGCAGGGGGCATTAGGGTCGAGCAGTACTTC. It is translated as CATSRDVGAGGIRVEQYF.

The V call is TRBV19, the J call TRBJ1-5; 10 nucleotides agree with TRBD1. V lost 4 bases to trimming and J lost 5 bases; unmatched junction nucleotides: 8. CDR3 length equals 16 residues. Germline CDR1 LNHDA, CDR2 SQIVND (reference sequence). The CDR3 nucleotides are TGTGCCAGTAGTAGAGACAGGGGGCAGATCGATCAGCCCCAGCATTTT. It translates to CASSRDRGQIDQPQHF.

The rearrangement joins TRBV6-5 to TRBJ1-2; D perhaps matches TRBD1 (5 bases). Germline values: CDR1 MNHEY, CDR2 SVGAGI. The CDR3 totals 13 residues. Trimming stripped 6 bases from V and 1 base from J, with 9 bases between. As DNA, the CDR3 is TGTGCCAGCAGCGAGGGGTATAACTATGGCTACACCTTC. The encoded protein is CASSEGYNYGYTF.